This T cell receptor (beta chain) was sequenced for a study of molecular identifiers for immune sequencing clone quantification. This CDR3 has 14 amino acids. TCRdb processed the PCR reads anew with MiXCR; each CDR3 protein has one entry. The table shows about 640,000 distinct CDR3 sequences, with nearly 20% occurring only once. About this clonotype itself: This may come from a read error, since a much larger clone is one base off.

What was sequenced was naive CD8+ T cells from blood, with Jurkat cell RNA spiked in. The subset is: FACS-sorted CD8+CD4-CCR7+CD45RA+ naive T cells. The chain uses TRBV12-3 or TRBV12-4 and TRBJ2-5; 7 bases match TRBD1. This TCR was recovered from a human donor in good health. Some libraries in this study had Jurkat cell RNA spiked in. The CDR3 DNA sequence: TGTACCAGCAGTTTAGTGGGACAGAAAGAGACCCAGTACTTC. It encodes CTSSLVGQKETQYF.